The entry that follows covers one TCR beta chain sequence. Its antigen remains unidentified. The PCR ran on 60 Vbeta and 13 Jbeta primers. Measured with immunoSEQ multiplex PCR; TCRdb has only the in-frame clones, and not every one. In the table there are 200,000 or so clones, almost 85% of which are singletons. V was pared by 4 bases and J by 6 bases, with 16 bases between. The CDR3 has 16 residues. Germline V gene sequence: CDR1 PRHDT, CDR2 FYEKMQ (reference sequence). This record comes from a study of cytomegalovirus exposure and HLA in healthy donors. On the study more broadly: An analysis done earlier identified 90 million to 120 million unique TCR beta sequences from roughly 190 million T cells.

Whole-study findings and limits: Some TCR beta chains (about 170 of them) were listed as cytomegalovirus-associated. Presence/absence analyses treated sequencing depth as roughly uniform across donors. Immune exposure data for these donors was limited to CMV serostatus.

The sequenced material came from PBMCs. The sequence was obtained from a boy aged 10-17 years in good health and CMV-seronegative. The chain carries TRBV13 and TRBJ1-6; possible D gene TRBD1, 6 bases. CDR3 in amino acids: CASSSPQGNPNSPLHF. The CDR3 nucleotides are TGTGCCAGCAGCTCCCCACAGGGAAATCCTAATTCACCCCTCCACTTT.